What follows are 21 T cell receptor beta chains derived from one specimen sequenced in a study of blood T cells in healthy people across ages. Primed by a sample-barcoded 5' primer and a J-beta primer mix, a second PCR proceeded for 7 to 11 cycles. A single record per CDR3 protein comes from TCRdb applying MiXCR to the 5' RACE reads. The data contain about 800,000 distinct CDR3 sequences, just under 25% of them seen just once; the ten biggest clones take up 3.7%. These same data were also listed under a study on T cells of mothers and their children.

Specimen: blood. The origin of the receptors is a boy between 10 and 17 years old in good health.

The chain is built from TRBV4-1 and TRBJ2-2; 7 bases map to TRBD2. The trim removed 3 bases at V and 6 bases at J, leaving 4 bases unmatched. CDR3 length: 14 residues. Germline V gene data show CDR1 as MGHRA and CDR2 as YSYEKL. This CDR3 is CASSQISGAGELFF. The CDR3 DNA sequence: TGCGCCAGCAGCCAGATAAGCGGGGCCGGGGAGCTGTTTTTT.

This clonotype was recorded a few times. In DNA form, the CDR3 reads TGCGCCAGCAGCCCCCGGGGCTGGGACACTGAAGCTTTCTTT. Amino acid sequence: CASSPRGWDTEAFF. This chain connects TRBV5-1 to TRBJ1-1; weak D call: TRBD1 (5 bases). There are 14 residues in the CDR3. CDR1 and CDR2 (germline): SGHRS, YFSETQ. Trimming removed 4 bases at V and 3 bases at J, with 13 bases between.

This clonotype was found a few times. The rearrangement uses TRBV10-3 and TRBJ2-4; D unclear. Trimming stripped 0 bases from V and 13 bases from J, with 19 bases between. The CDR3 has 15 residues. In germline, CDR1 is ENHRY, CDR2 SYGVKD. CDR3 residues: CAISESLSLQGVQYF. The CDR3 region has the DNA TGTGCCATCAGTGAGTCCCTATCACTTCAAGGAGTACAGTACTTC.

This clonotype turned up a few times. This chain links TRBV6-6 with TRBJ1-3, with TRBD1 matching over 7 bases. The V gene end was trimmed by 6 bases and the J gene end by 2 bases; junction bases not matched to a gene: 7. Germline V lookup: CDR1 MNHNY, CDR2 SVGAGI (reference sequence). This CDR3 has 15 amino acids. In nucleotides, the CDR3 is TGTGCCAGCAGGCGACAGGGAGGGCCTGGAAACACCATATATTTT. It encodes CASRRQGGPGNTIYF.

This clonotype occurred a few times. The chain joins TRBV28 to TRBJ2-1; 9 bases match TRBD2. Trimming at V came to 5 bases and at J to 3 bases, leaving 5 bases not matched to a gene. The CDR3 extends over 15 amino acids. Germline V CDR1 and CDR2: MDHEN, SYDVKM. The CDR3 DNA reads TGTGCCAGCAGTCGACTAGCGGTCGTCTACAATGAGCAGTTCTTC. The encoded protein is CASSRLAVVYNEQFF.

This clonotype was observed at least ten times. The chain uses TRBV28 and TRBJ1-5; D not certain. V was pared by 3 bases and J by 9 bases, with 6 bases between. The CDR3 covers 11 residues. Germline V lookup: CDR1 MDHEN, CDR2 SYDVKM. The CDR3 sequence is CASSFSGPQHF. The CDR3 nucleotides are TGTGCCAGCAGTTTTTCTGGGCCCCAGCATTTT.

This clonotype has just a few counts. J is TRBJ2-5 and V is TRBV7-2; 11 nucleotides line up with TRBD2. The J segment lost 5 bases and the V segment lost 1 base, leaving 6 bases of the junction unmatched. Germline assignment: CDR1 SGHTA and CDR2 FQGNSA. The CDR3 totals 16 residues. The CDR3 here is CASSLVVASGRETQYF. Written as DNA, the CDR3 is TGTGCCAGCAGCTTAGTAGTGGCTAGCGGGAGGGAGACCCAGTACTTC.

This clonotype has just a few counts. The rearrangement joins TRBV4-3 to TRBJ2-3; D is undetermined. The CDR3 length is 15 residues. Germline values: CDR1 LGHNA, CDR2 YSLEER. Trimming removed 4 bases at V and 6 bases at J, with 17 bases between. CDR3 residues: CASSRDRNARDTQYF. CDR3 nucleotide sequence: TGCGCCAGCAGCCGAGACCGGAACGCCAGGGATACGCAGTATTTT.

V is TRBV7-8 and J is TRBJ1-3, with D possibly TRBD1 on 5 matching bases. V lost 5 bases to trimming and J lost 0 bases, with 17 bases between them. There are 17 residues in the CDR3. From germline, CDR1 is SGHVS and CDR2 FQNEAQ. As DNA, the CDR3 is TGTGCCAGCAGCACAAATAAACGACAGATCTCTGGAAACACCATATATTTT. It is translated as CASSTNKRQISGNTIYF.

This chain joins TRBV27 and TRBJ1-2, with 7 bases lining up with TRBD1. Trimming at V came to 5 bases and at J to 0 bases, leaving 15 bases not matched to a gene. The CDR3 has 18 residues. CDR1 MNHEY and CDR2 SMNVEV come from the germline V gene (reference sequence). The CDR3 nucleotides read TGTGCCAGCAGTCCACCCTTCCCCCGGGACAGACCTAACTATGGCTACACCTTC. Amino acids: CASSPPFPRDRPNYGYTF.

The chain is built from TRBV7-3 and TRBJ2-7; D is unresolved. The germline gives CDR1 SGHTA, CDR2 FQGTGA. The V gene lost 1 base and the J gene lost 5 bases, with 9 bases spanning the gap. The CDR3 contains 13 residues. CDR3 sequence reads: CASSLSPWDEQYF. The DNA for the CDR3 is TGTGCCAGCAGCTTAAGTCCCTGGGACGAGCAGTACTTC.

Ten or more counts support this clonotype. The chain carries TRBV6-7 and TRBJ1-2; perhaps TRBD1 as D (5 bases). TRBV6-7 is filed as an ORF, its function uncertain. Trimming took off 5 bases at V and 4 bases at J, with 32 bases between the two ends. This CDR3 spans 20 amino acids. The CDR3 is CASSRPRAWTFRDPRYGYTF. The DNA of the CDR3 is TGTGCCAGCAGTCGGCCCCGGGCGTGGACTTTCAGGGATCCCCGCTATGGCTACACCTTC.

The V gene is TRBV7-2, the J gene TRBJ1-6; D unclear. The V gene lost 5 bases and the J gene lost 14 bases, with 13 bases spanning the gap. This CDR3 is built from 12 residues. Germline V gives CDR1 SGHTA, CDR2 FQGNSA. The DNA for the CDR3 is TGTGCCAGCAGCCTCCCCCTTCAAACCCTCCACTTT. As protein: CASSLPLQTLHF.

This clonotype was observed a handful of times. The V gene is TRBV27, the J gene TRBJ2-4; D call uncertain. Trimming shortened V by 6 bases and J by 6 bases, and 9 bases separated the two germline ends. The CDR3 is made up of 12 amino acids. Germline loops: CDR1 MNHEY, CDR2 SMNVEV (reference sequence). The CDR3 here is CASRGQRNIQYF. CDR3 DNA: TGTGCCAGCAGGGGTCAGCGAAACATTCAGTACTTC.

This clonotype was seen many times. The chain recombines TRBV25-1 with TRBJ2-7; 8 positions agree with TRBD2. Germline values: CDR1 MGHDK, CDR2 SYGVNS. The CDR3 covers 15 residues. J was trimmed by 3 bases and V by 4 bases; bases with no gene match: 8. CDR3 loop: CASSGPTSGVYEQYF. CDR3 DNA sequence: TGTGCCAGCAGTGGCCCTACTAGCGGCGTCTACGAGCAGTACTTC.

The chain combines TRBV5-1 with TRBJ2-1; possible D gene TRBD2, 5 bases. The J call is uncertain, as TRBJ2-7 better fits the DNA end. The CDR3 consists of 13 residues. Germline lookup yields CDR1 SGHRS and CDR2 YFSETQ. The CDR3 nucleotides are TGCGCCAGCAGCTTGAGTCCGGGGTGGGAGCAGTACTTC. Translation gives CASSLSPGWEQYF.

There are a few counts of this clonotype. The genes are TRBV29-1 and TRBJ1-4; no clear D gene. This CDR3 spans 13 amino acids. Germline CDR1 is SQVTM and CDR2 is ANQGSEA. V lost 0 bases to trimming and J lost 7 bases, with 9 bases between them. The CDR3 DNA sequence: TGCAGCGTTGAAGAAGGTTACGGTGAAAAACTGTTTTTT. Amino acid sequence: CSVEEGYGEKLFF.

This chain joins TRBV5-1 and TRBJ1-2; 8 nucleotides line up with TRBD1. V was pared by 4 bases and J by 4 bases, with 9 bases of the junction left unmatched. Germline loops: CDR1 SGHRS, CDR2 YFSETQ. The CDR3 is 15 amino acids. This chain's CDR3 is CASSVGTGEGYGYTF. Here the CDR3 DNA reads TGCGCCAGCAGCGTCGGGACAGGAGAGGGCTATGGCTACACCTTC.

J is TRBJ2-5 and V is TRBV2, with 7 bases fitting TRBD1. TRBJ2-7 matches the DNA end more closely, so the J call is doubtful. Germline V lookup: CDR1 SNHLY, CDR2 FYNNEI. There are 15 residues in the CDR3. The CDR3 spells CASSERGTEFNEQYF. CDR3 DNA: TGTGCCAGCAGTGAGAGGGGGACAGAATTCAACGAGCAGTACTTC.

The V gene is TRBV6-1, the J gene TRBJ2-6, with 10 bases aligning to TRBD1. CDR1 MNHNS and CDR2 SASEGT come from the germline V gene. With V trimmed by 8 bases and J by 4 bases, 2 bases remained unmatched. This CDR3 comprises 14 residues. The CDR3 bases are TGTGCCAGCCGGGACAGGGGAGGGGCCAACGTCCTGACTTTC. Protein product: CASRDRGGANVLTF.

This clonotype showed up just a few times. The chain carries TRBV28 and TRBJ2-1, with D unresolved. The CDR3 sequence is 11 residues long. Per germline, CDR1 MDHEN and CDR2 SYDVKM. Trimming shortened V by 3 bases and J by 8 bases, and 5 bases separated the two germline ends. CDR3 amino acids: CASSFSHEQFF. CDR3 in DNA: TGTGCCAGCAGTTTTTCCCATGAGCAGTTCTTC.